Each of the 5 T cell receptor beta chains below was sequenced from the same sample in a study of beta chain features in type 1 diabetes (dated by TCRdb to 2016 to 2019). Libraries were built with the immunoSEQ multiplex PCR assay. All of the isolated RNA was reverse transcribed with the High Capacity cDNA Reverse Transcription Kit, so expressed TCRB transcripts were sequenced. TCRdb re-hosts the immuneACCESS table, in-frame sequences only. Its copies lack some clones; in the studies checked, an unresolved V gene accounts for under half of them, and the cause for the rest is not known. For this sample there are roughly 250,000 clones; about 63% appear just once. Together, the top ten hold around 0.05% of the sample. Sequencing input: naive CD4+ T cells from blood. The label giving this sample's cell subset or site can be read as: true naive CD4+ T cells. The receptors were sampled from a man aged 25 to 40 in good health.

The chain combines TRBV7-9 with TRBJ2-1; D gene uncertain. CDR1 and CDR2 (germline): SEHNR, FQNEAQ (reference sequence). The V gene lost 5 bases and the J gene lost 5 bases, with 4 bases spanning the gap. CDR3 length equals 11 residues. This CDR3 is CASSQDNEQFF. CDR3 nucleotide sequence: TGTGCCAGCAGCCAAGACAATGAGCAGTTCTTC.

J is TRBJ2-2 and V is TRBV30, with D uncertain. There are 14 residues in the CDR3. Germline V gene data show CDR1 as GTSNPN and CDR2 as SVGIG (reference sequence). The V gene lost 8 bases and the J gene lost 2 bases, with 15 bases spanning the gap. The CDR3 bases are TGTGCCCTCCAGATCACAGAAAACACCGGGGAGCTGTTTTTT. It translates to CALQITENTGELFF.

The V and J genes are TRBV25-1 and TRBJ1-2; D is unresolved. The germline CDR1 and CDR2 sequences are MGHDK and SYGVNS. The CDR3 sequence is 13 residues long. V lost 2 bases and J lost 4, with 8 bases in between. CDR3 in amino acids: CASSEGQSYGYTF. CDR3 in DNA: TGTGCCAGCAGTGAAGGTCAGAGCTATGGCTACACCTTC.

This chain uses TRBV27 with TRBJ1-4; D ambiguous. Germline V gene lookup returns CDR1 MNHEY and CDR2 SMNVEV (reference sequence). V lost 5 bases, J lost 5 bases, and 18 bases lay in between. The CDR3 is 16 residues long. CDR3 residues: CASSKPSDGINEKLFF. The DNA for the CDR3 is TGTGCCAGCAGTAAGCCATCTGACGGAATAAATGAAAAACTGTTTTTT. Drawing the rest from reference TRBV27 and TRBJ1-4, the complete variable domain is EAQVTQNPRYLITVTGKKLTVTCSQNMNHEYMSWYRQDPGLGLRQIYYSMNVEVTDKGDVPEGYKVSRKEKRNFPLILESPSPNQTSLYFCASSKPSDGINEKLFFGSGTQLSVL.

This sequence joins TRBV7-9 and TRBJ2-5; D is ambiguous. The CDR3 spans 11 residues. Trimming removed 2 bases at V and 5 bases at J, with 3 bases between. CDR1 and CDR2 (germline): SEHNR, FQNEAQ (reference sequence). CDR3 nucleotides: TGTGCCAGCAGCTTATCGGAGACCCAGTACTTC. It yields the protein CASSLSETQYF.